A selection of T cell receptor beta chains follows, all from one sample in a study of shared clonotypes between healthy human individuals. Using immunoSEQ multiplex PCR, the repertoire was profiled, and TCRdb retains in-frame clones only, with some absent. The sample holds 2 million to 2.5 million clones, over 85% seen once. Sequencing was carried out using naive CD4+ T cells from PBMCs. The receptor source for this set is a man aged 18-30 years in good health. Some clones in this sample may be carry-over from other donors' samples. CDR3s include the opening cysteine and the closing phenylalanine or tryptophan. A D gene is named only where the DNA matches it firmly. Size tells how often a clone was seen (once, few, many) or the class of an expanded clone, and some rows leave it out.

v_gene	abundance	d_gene	j_gene	CDR3aa	CDR3nt
TRBV6-6	NA	TRBD1	TRBJ1-5	CASSGTGNQPQHF	TGTGCCAGCAGTGGGACAGGCAATCAGCCCCAGCATTTT
TRBV7-2	NA	NA	TRBJ1-2	CASSFRTEDYGYTF	TGTGCCAGCAGCTTTCGGACAGAAGACTATGGCTACACCTTC
TRBV12-2	NA	NA	TRBJ1-1	CASRLVSPDREDTEAFF	TGTGCAAGTCGCTTAGTTTCTCCGGACAGGGAGGACACTGAAGCTTTCTTT
TRBV2	NA	NA	TRBJ1-3	CASRDGLLSGNTIYF	TGTGCCAGCAGGGACGGACTGCTCTCTGGAAACACCATATATTTT
TRBV4-1	NA	NA	TRBJ1-1	CATRNGRGTEAFF	TGCGCCACCAGAAATGGGAGGGGCACTGAAGCTTTCTTT
TRBV2	NA	NA	TRBJ2-3	CASSEVVFIRTDTQYF	TGTGCCAGCAGTGAAGTAGTTTTTATCCGGACAGATACGCAGTATTTT
TRBV5-6	once	NA	TRBJ2-3	CASGPPGTDTQYF	TGTGCCAGCGGCCCCCCAGGTACAGATACGCAGTATTTT
TRBV28	few	NA	TRBJ1-2	CASRTGFDYGYTF	TGTGCCAGCAGGACAGGTTTCGACTATGGCTACACCTTC
TRBV5-4	NA	NA	TRBJ2-5	CASSSGRETQYF	TGTGCCAGCAGCTCAGGGAGAGAGACCCAGTACTTC
TRBV9	NA	NA	TRBJ1-2	CASSVTQGDYGYTF	TGTGCCAGCAGCGTAACCCAGGGAGACTATGGCTACACCTTC
TRBV5-1	few	TRBD2	TRBJ2-1	CASSQGLAGYNEQFF	TGCGCCAGCAGCCAGGGACTAGCGGGATACAATGAGCAGTTCTTC
TRBV28	NA	NA	TRBJ1-2	CASSLGVSSGYTF	TGTGCCAGCAGTTTAGGCGTCTCCAGCGGCTACACCTTC
TRBV7-3	NA	NA	TRBJ1-2	CASSLTSRNYGYTF	TGTGCCAGCAGCTTAACATCCAGAAACTATGGCTACACCTTC
TRBV28	NA	NA	TRBJ2-3	CASSPRLGTQYF	TGTGCCAGCAGTCCCAGACTAGGCACGCAGTATTTT
TRBV5-1	NA	NA	TRBJ2-5	CASSLQGSGETQYF	TGCGCCAGCAGCTTGCAGGGGTCGGGGGAGACCCAGTACTTC
TRBV28	NA	NA	TRBJ2-3	CASSLTGRSTDTQYF	TGTGCCAGCAGTCTGACGGGACGAAGCACAGATACGCAGTATTTT
TRBV7-6	NA	NA	TRBJ2-5	CASSLRGGRERSWVWDQYF	TGTGCCAGCAGCTTAAGGGGAGGCAGGGAGAGGAGTTGGGTGTGGGACCAGTACTTC
TRBV19	NA	TRBD2	TRBJ2-5	CASSRSGRANQETQYF	TGTGCCAGTAGCCGTAGCGGGAGAGCTAACCAAGAGACCCAGTACTTC
TRBV28	NA	NA	TRBJ2-7	CASRSVEYEQYF	TGTGCCAGCAGATCAGTCGAGTACGAGCAGTACTTC
TRBV20-1	NA	NA	TRBJ2-5	CSAVQETQYF	TGCAGTGCTGTTCAAGAGACCCAGTACTTC
TRBV15	once	NA	TRBJ1-3	CATSRVGGNLEDTIYF	TGTGCCACCAGCAGAGTCGGCGGCAACCTCGAGGACACCATATATTTT
TRBV5-1	once	TRBD2	TRBJ2-3	CASSRGGLAGGSTDTQYF	TGCGCCAGCAGCCGAGGAGGACTAGCGGGAGGAAGCACAGATACGCAGTATTTT
TRBV7-7	NA	TRBD1	TRBJ2-1	CASSLDRGNEQFF	TGTGCCAGCAGCCTCGACAGGGGGAATGAGCAGTTCTTC
TRBV5-1	NA	TRBD1	TRBJ2-3	CASSSTDRGDTQYF	TGCGCCAGCAGCTCGACAGACAGGGGGGATACGCAGTATTTT
TRBV29-1	NA	TRBD1	TRBJ1-1	CSVSVVPGQGTGNTEAFF	TGCAGCGTTTCGGTCGTCCCGGGACAGGGGACCGGGAACACTGAAGCTTTCTTT